The T cell receptor beta chain described here comes from a study of type 1 and type 2 diabetes patients. This clonotype appeared a few times. The PCR template was genomic DNA. The TCR beta CDR3 region was amplified using 30 forward and 13 reverse primers. MiXCR, run by TCRdb on the multiplex PCR reads, gives a single entry per CDR3 protein. The sample consists of fewer than 350,000 distinct CDR3 sequences, over 45% of them appearing once. V lost 5 bases to trimming and J lost 9 bases, with 16 bases between them. Germline CDR1 reads LNHDA; CDR2 reads SQIVND (reference sequence). The CDR3 has 13 amino acids.

Sample: peripheral blood mononuclear cells (PBMCs). The chain couples TRBV19 to TRBJ1-2; weak D call: TRBD1 (6 bases). This sequence was found in a man younger than 35 with type 2 diabetes. The CDR3 sequence is CASSSRQESSYTF. The CDR3 DNA reads as TGTGCCAGTAGTTCCCGACAGGAGTCGAGCTACACCTTC.